A selection of T cell receptor beta chains follows, all from one sample in a study of blood T cell repertoires in COVID-19. TCRdb's table, derived via immunoSEQ multiplex PCR, lists solely in-frame clones and lacks some. The table lists 70,000 to 100,000 clones, around three quarters of them singletons. The sequenced material came from peripheral blood. Receptors were obtained from a woman in her 50s with acute or convalescent COVID-19. CDR3s include the opening cysteine and the closing phenylalanine or tryptophan. D genes are given only for firm matches. Only part of the rows carry a size: once, few, many, or a class if the clone is expanded.

J gene | V gene | CDR3 length | D gene | clone size | CDR3 DNA | CDR3 protein
TRBJ2-7 | TRBV15 | 14 | - | few | TGTGCCACCAGCAGAGAGCTAGGAGGCCACGAGCAGTACTTC | CATSRELGGHEQYF
TRBJ2-7 | TRBV29-1 | 12 | - | few | TGCAGCGTGACATCCTCCTCCTACGAGCAGTACTTC | CSVTSSSYEQYF
TRBJ1-2 | TRBV27 | 14 | - | - | TGTGCCAGCAGTTTAGCCGCGGATCTCTATGGCTACACCTTC | CASSLAADLYGYTF
TRBJ1-5 | TRBV7-8 | 15 | - | - | TGTGCCAGCAACCTGGGGGGGAGTAGCAATCAGCCCCAGCATTTT | CASNLGGSSNQPQHF
TRBJ1-1 | TRBV10-3 | 13 | - | - | TGTGCCATCAGTGAGTCGACAGTGTCTGAAGCTTTCTTT | CAISESTVSEAFF
TRBJ2-5 | TRBV24-1 | 16 | TRBD1 | - | TGTGCCACCAGTGATTCCGGGACAGGGGGAGGAGAGACCCAGTACTTC | CATSDSGTGGGETQYF
TRBJ2-7 | TRBV5-1 | 16 | TRBD1 | once | TGCGCCAGCAGCAACCAAAAGACAGGGCTGGATGGCGAGCAGTACTTC | CASSNQKTGLDGEQYF
TRBJ2-1 | TRBV28 | 15 | TRBD1 | - | TGTGCCAGCAGTCCCTTCGGACAGGGGATGGATGAGCAGTTCTTC | CASSPFGQGMDEQFF
TRBJ1-1 | TRBV5-5 | 15 | TRBD1 | - | TGTGCCAGCAGCCCCGCCGGGACAGGGCCTTGGGAAGCTTTCTTT | CASSPAGTGPWEAFF
TRBJ2-3 | TRBV7-2 | 13 | TRBD1 | - | TGTGCCAGCAGTCCAGGGGGTCACGGTACGCAGTATTTT | CASSPGGHGTQYF
TRBJ1-1 | TRBV7-2 | 15 | - | - | TGTGCCAGCAGCTCCATTCAAGGGGGGGCAACTGAAGCTTTCTTT | CASSSIQGGATEAFF
TRBJ2-2 | TRBV7-9 | 14 | TRBD1 | - | TGTGCCAGCAGCCGTACAGGGGACACCGGGGAGCTGTTTTTT | CASSRTGDTGELFF
TRBJ1-2 | TRBV7-2 | 16 | TRBD1 | - | TGTGCCAGCAGCTTAGCTCCGGGACAGAGTCAATCTGGCTACACCTTC | CASSLAPGQSQSGYTF
TRBJ2-1 | TRBV4-3 | 13 | - | - | TGCGCCAGCAGCCAAGTAGGAGGGAATGAGCAGTTCTTC | CASSQVGGNEQFF
TRBJ1-5 | TRBV19 | 16 | TRBD1 | - | TGTGCCAGTAGTATAGTACAGGGGGCCGGCAATCAGCCCCAGCATTTT | CASSIVQGAGNQPQHF
TRBJ2-3 | TRBV7-9 | 13 | - | - | TGTGCCAGCAGCTTAGCTCACACAGATACGCAGTATTTT | CASSLAHTDTQYF
TRBJ1-2 | TRBV30 | 12 | - | - | TGTGCCTGGAGTGTAACCTTGGCCGGCTACACCTTC | CAWSVTLAGYTF
TRBJ1-1 | TRBV7-9 | 14 | - | - | TGTGCCAGCAGCCCGACAGGTATGAACACTGAAGCTTTCTTT | CASSPTGMNTEAFF
TRBJ1-5 | TRBV4-1 | 16 | TRBD1 | - | TGCGCCAGCAGCCAAGTAGGGCAGGGGGACGGACAGCCCCAGCATTTT | CASSQVGQGDGQPQHF
TRBJ2-3 | TRBV12-5 | 15 | - | - | TGTGCTAGTGGTTCCTCAGGGGAGATCACAGATACGCAGTATTTT | CASGSSGEITDTQYF
TRBJ1-2 | TRBV6-2/TRBV6-3 | 15 | TRBD1 | few | TGTGCCAGCAGTCGACAGGGACAGACGATCTATGGCTACACCTTC | CASSRQGQTIYGYTF
TRBJ1-3 | TRBV6-6 | 14 | - | - | TGTGCCAGCAGATCACATTCTTCTGGAAACACCATATATTTT | CASRSHSSGNTIYF
TRBJ1-2 | TRBV7-2 | 16 | TRBD1 | - | TGTGCCAGCAGCTTAAGCGGGGGACAGGGGAACTATGGCTACACCTTC | CASSLSGGQGNYGYTF
TRBJ1-1 | TRBV5-1 | 14 | TRBD1 | - | TGCGCCAGCAGCCGGGGACAGGGGGACACTGAAGCTTTCTTT | CASSRGQGDTEAFF
TRBJ1-2 | TRBV19 | 14 | - | many | TGTGCCAGTAGTATGCGGCGTGCAGGGGATGGCTACACCTTC | CASSMRRAGDGYTF
TRBJ2-7 | TRBV7-2 | 15 | TRBD1 | - | TGTGCCAGCAGCTTTACGCCGGGACAGGGGGACGAGCAGTACTTC | CASSFTPGQGDEQYF
TRBJ1-5 | TRBV9 | 16 | TRBD1 | - | TGTGCCAGCAGCGCCGGGACAGGGAGTAGCAATCAGCCCCAGCATTTT | CASSAGTGSSNQPQHF
TRBJ1-2 | TRBV18 | 13 | TRBD1 | - | TGTGCCAGCTCACCGGACAGGAACTATGGCTACACCTTC | CASSPDRNYGYTF
TRBJ2-3 | TRBV27 | 15 | TRBD2 | - | TGTGCCAGCAAACTAGCGGGGGCTCTACAAGATACGCAGTATTTT | CASKLAGALQDTQYF
TRBJ1-1 | TRBV6-2/TRBV6-3 | 15 | - | - | TGTGCCAGCAGTTACGGGCACGACATGAACACTGAAGCTTTCTTT | CASSYGHDMNTEAFF
TRBJ2-1 | TRBV2 | 17 | TRBD2 | - | TGTGCCAGCAGGCCCCCGTTTGGACTAGCGGGCGACAATGAGCAGTTCTTC | CASRPPFGLAGDNEQFF
TRBJ1-3 | TRBV6-5 | 15 | - | - | TGTGCCAGCAGTCAACAGGTGTTCTCTGGAAACACCATATATTTT | CASSQQVFSGNTIYF
TRBJ1-3 | TRBV11-2 | 14 | - | - | TGTGCCAGCAGCTTCCGGGGGGGGCGGGACACTATATATTTT | CASSFRGGRDTIYF